Presented here are 18 T cell receptor beta chains from one specimen sequenced in a study of PD-L1 blockade in urothelial cancer. The time point here: peripheral blood 6 weeks after treatment start. Assay used: immunoSEQ multiplex PCR; TCRdb lists only in-frame clones, some missing. The sample gives roughly 45,000 clones, around 80% of which show up once; approximately 8.3% is in the top ten. This material consisted of PBMCs, taken around atezolizumab (anti-PD-L1) treatment. The receptor source for this set is a man between 65 and 85 years old with urothelial cancer.

The chain couples TRBV28 to TRBJ1-5, with 8 bases fitting TRBD1. After removal of 4 bases from V and 4 bases from J, the junction contained 6 bases not matched to a gene. Germline V gene data show CDR1 as MDHEN and CDR2 as SYDVKM. The CDR3 loop spans 15 amino acids. CDR3 sequence (DNA): TGTGCCAGCAGTTCTCATCAGGGGGCAAATCAGCCCCAGCATTTT. As protein: CASSSHQGANQPQHF. The full variable domain, rest sourced from reference TRBV28 and TRBJ1-5, is DVKVTQSSRYLVKRTGEKVFLECVQDMDHENMFWYRQDPGLGLRLIYFSYDVKMKEKGDIPEGYSVSREKKERFSLILESASTNQTSMYLCASSSHQGANQPQHFGDGTRLSIL.

This clone was detected once. This sequence joins TRBV2 and TRBJ2-7, with a possible D match to TRBD1 (5 bases). The CDR3 spans 15 residues. Germline CDR1 reads SNHLY; CDR2 reads FYNNEI. V was trimmed by 8 bases and J by 0 bases, leaving 17 bases between them. The DNA of the CDR3 is TGTGCCAGCCTCCCTAGGGGATTAAGCTCCTACGAGCAGTACTTC. Its protein is CASLPRGLSSYEQYF.

This rearrangement joins TRBV28 to TRBJ1-2, with 8 positions matching TRBD1. The CDR3 consists of 15 residues. Unmatched junction bases numbered 6, after V lost 3 bases and J lost 3 bases. CDR1 MDHEN and CDR2 SYDVKM come from the germline V gene. CDR3 in DNA: TGTGCCAGCAGTTTTCCGACAGGGGTCGACTATGGCTACACCTTC. Protein: CASSFPTGVDYGYTF.

The chain carries TRBV19 and TRBJ2-6; 8 bases are shared with TRBD2. V gave up 3 bases and J gave up 1 base; unmatched junction bases: 8. This CDR3 contains 18 residues. Germline V gene lookup returns CDR1 LNHDA and CDR2 SQIVND (reference sequence). CDR3 in amino acids: CASSIRAGGGSGANVLTF. In DNA, the CDR3 is TGTGCCAGTAGTATCAGGGCGGGAGGTGGTTCTGGGGCCAACGTCCTGACTTTC. Filled out from reference TRBV19 and TRBJ2-6, the complete variable domain reads DGGITQSPKYLFRKEGQNVTLSCEQNLNHDAMYWYRQDPGQGLRLIYYSQIVNDFQKGDIAEGYSVSREKKESFPLTVTSAQKNPTAFYLCASSIRAGGGSGANVLTFGAGSRLTVL.

V usage is TRBV9 and J usage is TRBJ1-1; D possibly corresponds to TRBD1 (6 bases). Germline V gene data show CDR1 as SGDLS and CDR2 as YYNGEE. The CDR3 runs to 13 residues. Trimming removed 0 bases from V and 10 bases from J, with 13 bases in between. The DNA for the CDR3 is TGTGCCAGCAGCGTAGATCCGGACAGCAGAGCTTTCTTT. It yields the protein CASSVDPDSRAFF.

The chain joins TRBV30 to TRBJ1-1; no clear D. The CDR3 totals 14 residues. Trimming stripped 0 bases from V and 6 bases from J, with 14 bases between. The germline V gene encodes CDR1 GTSNPN and CDR2 SVGIG (reference sequence). The CDR3 DNA follows: TGTGCCTGGAGTGTACATGAGGATCACGCTGAAGCTTTCTTT. Translation: CAWSVHEDHAEAFF.

This chain links TRBV10-1 with TRBJ2-1; 13 bases line up with TRBD2. V shed 6 bases, J shed 7 bases, and the junction held 6 bases outside the gene matches. The length of the CDR3 is 15 residues. The germline V gene encodes CDR1 WNHNN and CDR2 SYGVQD (reference sequence). CDR3 sequence reads: CASRPGTSGINEQFF. The CDR3 DNA follows: TGCGCCAGCAGGCCTGGGACTAGCGGGATTAATGAGCAGTTCTTC.

The chain recombines TRBV19 with TRBJ1-5; D gene ambiguous. This CDR3 comprises 15 residues. V lost 4 bases and J lost 0, with 10 bases in between. Germline-derived CDR1 and CDR2 are LNHDA and SQIVND (reference sequence). This CDR3 is CASSTSGYSNQPQHF. CDR3 DNA: TGTGCCAGTAGTACCTCGGGGTATAGCAATCAGCCCCAGCATTTT.

The V gene is TRBV7-2, the J gene TRBJ2-1; D might be TRBD2 (6 bases). The germline CDR1 and CDR2 sequences are SGHTA and FQGNSA. The CDR3 loop spans 15 amino acids. V lost 0 bases and J lost 2, with 8 bases in between. CDR3 sequence: CASSLAGGTYNEQFF. The DNA for the CDR3 is TGTGCCAGCAGCTTAGCGGGAGGAACCTACAATGAGCAGTTCTTC.

The chain's CDR3 is CASSWDSSSYEQYF. CDR3 in DNA: TGTGCCAGCAGCTGGGACTCCTCGTCCTACGAGCAGTACTTC. The chain employs TRBV7-2 and TRBJ2-7; a weak D match, TRBD2 (6 bases). Germline CDR1 SGHTA, CDR2 FQGNSA. Trimming left V 4 bases short and J 1 base short, with 11 bases between. There are 14 residues in the CDR3.

The chain joins TRBV10-2 to TRBJ1-2; 7 bases are a match to TRBD1. The CDR3 has 17 residues. Germline lookup yields CDR1 WSHSY and CDR2 SAAADI. Trimming at V came to 3 bases and at J to 0 bases, leaving 10 bases not matched to a gene. CDR3 bases: TGCGCCAGCAGTGATCGAAGGACAGGCCTTCCTAACTATGGCTACACCTTC. This translates into CASSDRRTGLPNYGYTF.

The V gene is TRBV28, the J gene TRBJ2-1; TRBD2 is a possible D gene (5 bases). The CDR3 covers 11 residues. Trimming took 3 bases from V and 11 from J, leaving 8 bases between them. CDR1 is MDHEN, CDR2 SYDVKM, per germline. CDR3 nucleotides: TGTGCCAGCAGTTTCCGGGATAAGCAGTTCTTC. Translating it yields CASSFRDKQFF.

V is TRBV27 and J is TRBJ1-1, with 8 bases that match TRBD1. Per the germline V gene, CDR1 is MNHEY and CDR2 is SMNVEV (reference sequence). With 6 bases clipped from V and 3 bases from J, the junction kept 0 bases outside the gene matches. The CDR3 is 12 amino acids. CDR3 region: CASSRGHTEAFF. The CDR3 nucleotides are TGTGCCAGCAGCAGGGGGCACACTGAAGCTTTCTTT.

V is TRBV7-2 and J is TRBJ1-3, with unresolved D. This CDR3 contains 14 residues. V gave up 4 bases and J gave up 10 bases, with 17 bases separating them. Germline V gene data show CDR1 as SGHTA and CDR2 as FQGNSA. Here the CDR3 DNA reads TGTGCCAGCAGCTCGGATGCAGGACTCGGGACCATATATTTT. It encodes CASSSDAGLGTIYF. Based on the CDR3 plus reference TRBV7-2 and TRBJ1-3, the full variable domain is GAGVSQSPSNKVTEKGKDVELRCDPISGHTALYWYRQSLGQGLEFLIYFQGNSAPDKSGLPSDRFSAERTGGSVSTLTIQRTQQEDSAVYLCASSSDAGLGTIYFGEGSWLTVV.

The chain employs TRBV5-1 and TRBJ2-7, with 9 bases that match TRBD2. This CDR3 has 15 residues. V lost 0 bases to trimming and J lost 0 bases; unmatched junction nucleotides: 1. Per germline, CDR1 SGHRS and CDR2 YFSETQ. The CDR3: CASSLGGGGSYEQYF. In DNA, the CDR3 is TGCGCCAGCAGCTTGGGCGGGGGGGGCTCCTACGAGCAGTACTTC. The full variable domain, completed using reference TRBV5-1 and TRBJ2-7, is KAGVTQTPRYLIKTRGQQVTLSCSPISGHRSVSWYQQTPGQGLQFLFEYFSETQRNKGNFPGRFSGRQFSNSRSEMNVSTLELGDSALYLCASSLGGGGSYEQYFGPGTRLTVT.

The chain uses TRBV5-1 and TRBJ2-6, with a tentative D call TRBD2 (5 bases). Between the trimmed V and J ends, which lost 4 bases and 1 base, there was a span of 12 bases. The CDR3 covers 16 residues. Per germline, CDR1 SGHRS and CDR2 YFSETQ. For the CDR3, the DNA is TGCGCCAGCAGCCAACCCGGACTTTCTGGGGCCAACGTCCTGACTTTC. Translation: CASSQPGLSGANVLTF.

This clone was seen only once. This rearrangement joins TRBV28 to TRBJ2-7; 7 bases match TRBD1. This CDR3 spans 13 amino acids. With 4 bases clipped from V and 3 bases from J, the junction kept 3 bases outside the gene matches. Germline CDR1 is MDHEN and CDR2 is SYDVKM. As DNA, the CDR3 is TGTGCCAGCAGTTACAGGGGTAGCTACGAGCAGTACTTC. Protein product: CASSYRGSYEQYF.

The chain has TRBV4-1 and TRBJ2-3; maybe TRBD1 (6 bases). The V and J ends lost 2 bases and 1 base respectively, with 16 bases between them. The germline V gene encodes CDR1 MGHRA and CDR2 YSYEKL. This CDR3 region has 17 residues. In DNA form, the CDR3 reads TGCGCCAGCAGCCAACTTGTGCAGGGGCGGGGCACAGATACGCAGTATTTT. Protein: CASSQLVQGRGTDTQYF.